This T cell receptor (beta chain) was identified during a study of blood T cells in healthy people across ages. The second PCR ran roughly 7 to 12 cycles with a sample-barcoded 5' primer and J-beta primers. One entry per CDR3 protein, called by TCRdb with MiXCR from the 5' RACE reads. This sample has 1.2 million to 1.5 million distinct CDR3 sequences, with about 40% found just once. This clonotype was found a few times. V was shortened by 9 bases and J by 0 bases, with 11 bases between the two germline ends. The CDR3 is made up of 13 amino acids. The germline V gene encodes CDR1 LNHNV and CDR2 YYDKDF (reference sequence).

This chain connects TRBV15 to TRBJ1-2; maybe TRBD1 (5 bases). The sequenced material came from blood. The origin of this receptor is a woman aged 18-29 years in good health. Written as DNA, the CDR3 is TGTGCCACGACGGGACGGTCTAACTATGGCTACACCTTC. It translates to CATTGRSNYGYTF.